The 26 T cell receptor beta chains below were found in one sample sequenced in a study of cytomegalovirus exposure and HLA in healthy donors. PCR amplification relied on 60 Vbeta primers (plus 13 Jbeta primers). Libraries were prepared by immunoSEQ multiplex PCR; TCRdb keeps only in-frame clonotypes and omits some of them. The profile shows about 190,000 clones, 70% to 75% of them singletons. The specimen was PBMCs. These receptors originate from a woman in her thirties in good health and CMV-seropositive.

DNA of the CDR3: TGTGCCAGCAGTTTAAACAGGGTAGGAGGCTACACCTTC. It codes for CASSLNRVGGYTF. The V and J genes are TRBV27 and TRBJ1-2, with D maybe TRBD1 (6 bases). CDR1 is MNHEY and CDR2 is SMNVEV in the germline V gene (reference sequence). The CDR3 totals 13 residues. Trimming left V 2 bases short and J 8 bases short, with 12 bases between.

The chain couples TRBV18 to TRBJ2-3, with no clear D. Germline CDR1 is KGHSH and CDR2 is LQKENI. V gave up 2 bases and J gave up 2 bases, with 8 bases separating them. CDR3 length equals 14 residues. CDR3 nucleotide sequence: TGTGCCAGCTCACCAAGTCCGGTCACAGATACGCAGTATTTT. Translated: CASSPSPVTDTQYF.

The sample holds a few counts of this clone. This chain uses TRBV5-6 with TRBJ2-1; weak D call: TRBD1 (6 bases). V dropped 4 bases and J dropped 2 bases, with 16 bases sitting between them. The V gene's germline CDR1 is SGHDT and CDR2 YYEEEE. This CDR3 has 16 amino acids. DNA for the CDR3: TGTGCCAGCAGCCCCAAGGACAGTCGCCCCTACAATGAGCAGTTCTTC. Its translation is CASSPKDSRPYNEQFF. The full variable domain, in which reference TRBV5-6 and TRBJ2-1 provide the parts outside the CDR3, is DAGVTQSPTHLIKTRGQQVTLRCSPKSGHDTVSWYQQALGQGPQFIFQYYEEEERQRGNFPDRFSGHQFPNYSSELNVNALLLGDSALYLCASSPKDSRPYNEQFFGPGTRLTVL.

This chain connects TRBV5-6 to TRBJ1-2, with unresolved D. V was shortened by 3 bases and J by 8 bases, with 14 bases between the two germline ends. CDR1 and CDR2 (germline): SGHDT, YYEEEE. CDR3 length: 13 amino acids. The DNA for the CDR3 is TGTGCCAGCAGCTCCGAGGTTATGCGAGGCTACACCTTC. Residues: CASSSEVMRGYTF.

The rearrangement uses TRBV27 and TRBJ2-7; D may be TRBD2 (5 bases). Deletions cut 8 bases from V and 3 bases from J, with 20 bases between. CDR3 length: 15 residues. Germline V gene sequence: CDR1 MNHEY, CDR2 SMNVEV (reference sequence). The DNA of the CDR3 is TGTGCCAGCGCTCCCGTGGAGCAGGACTTCTACGAGCAGTACTTC. Amino acid sequence: CASAPVEQDFYEQYF.

The chain recombines TRBV19 with TRBJ2-7; D perhaps matches TRBD2 (6 bases). V was pared by 6 bases and J by 3 bases, with 21 bases between. CDR1 and CDR2 (germline): LNHDA, SQIVND (reference sequence). The CDR3 extends over 16 amino acids. The CDR3 sequence is CASSQIGGARFYEQYF. CDR3 nucleotide sequence: TGTGCCAGTAGCCAAATAGGAGGGGCACGATTCTACGAGCAGTACTTC.

This rearrangement joins TRBV19 to TRBJ1-2, with D maybe TRBD1 (6 bases). Germline V gene sequence: CDR1 LNHDA, CDR2 SQIVND (reference sequence). V gave up 9 bases and J gave up 2 bases, with 28 bases separating them. This CDR3 is 18 amino acids long. CDR3 nucleotide sequence: TGTGCCAGCAACCACTTTGACAGGCATTACGGCTGGAACTATGGCTACACCTTC. Encoded protein: CASNHFDRHYGWNYGYTF.

The chain recombines TRBV6-6 with TRBJ2-3; 7 nucleotides align to TRBD2. V lost 6 bases, J lost 6 bases, and 12 bases stayed unmatched. Germline V gene sequence: CDR1 MNHNY, CDR2 SVGAGI (reference sequence). The CDR3 totals 15 residues. CDR3 region: CASSRAGLVYDTQYF. The CDR3 bases are TGTGCCAGCAGCCGAGCGGGGTTAGTTTATGATACGCAGTATTTT.

The chain is built from TRBV5-4 and TRBJ1-2; the match to TRBD1 covers 7 bases. V lost 4 bases, J lost 2 bases, and 2 bases stayed unmatched. In germline, CDR1 is SGHNT, CDR2 YYREEE (reference sequence). The CDR3 loop spans 13 amino acids. The DNA for the CDR3 is TGTGCCAGCAGCCAGGACAGGAACTATGGCTACACCTTC. It codes for CASSQDRNYGYTF.

The V and J genes are TRBV9 and TRBJ2-1; 12 bases match TRBD2. This CDR3 has 14 amino acids. Germline V gene sequence: CDR1 SGDLS, CDR2 YYNGEE. V shed 8 bases, J shed 6 bases, and the junction held 6 bases outside the gene matches. The CDR3 sequence: CASTTSGGGNEQFF. The CDR3 DNA reads TGTGCCAGTACGACTAGCGGGGGTGGCAATGAGCAGTTCTTC. Drawing the rest from reference TRBV9 and TRBJ2-1, the complete variable domain is DSGVTQTPKHLITATGQRVTLRCSPRSGDLSVYWYQQSLDQGLQFLIQYYNGEERAKGNILERFSAQQFPDLHSELNLSSLELGDSALYFCASTTSGGGNEQFFGPGTRLTVL.

The chain has TRBV28 and TRBJ2-7; TRBD2 agrees at 10 bases. Germline CDR1 reads MDHEN; CDR2 reads SYDVKM. The CDR3 spans 17 residues. The ends lost 2 bases at V and 11 bases at J; junction bases unmatched: 18. CDR3 nucleotide sequence: TGTGCCAGCAGTTTAGGCCCCCATCAGCGGGAGGGCCTGAAAAAGTACTTC. This sequence encodes CASSLGPHQREGLKKYF.

V usage is TRBV27 and J usage is TRBJ2-4; the D is unclear. The CDR3 consists of 16 residues. CDR1 and CDR2 (germline): MNHEY, SMNVEV (reference sequence). V was cut by 2 bases and J by 0 bases, with 11 bases left in between. CDR3 in DNA: TGTGCCAGCAGTTTAGGGTTCGGGTTAGCCAAAAACATTCAGTACTTC. Translated, it gives CASSLGFGLAKNIQYF.

This clone appeared a single time. The chain carries TRBV2 and TRBJ2-7, with D perhaps TRBD1 (6 bases). CDR3 size: 14 residues. Looked up from germline, CDR1 is SNHLY and CDR2 is FYNNEI. The V end lost 7 bases, the J end lost 0 bases, and 13 bases lay between the germline ends. CDR3 amino acids: CASKTGTISYEQYF. The CDR3 region has the DNA TGTGCCAGCAAAACCGGGACAATCTCCTACGAGCAGTACTTC.

This clone was seen a handful of times. The V call is TRBV14, the J call TRBJ2-1; 7 bases line up with TRBD2. The J segment lost 7 bases and the V segment lost 1 base, leaving 10 bases of the junction unmatched. The CDR3 extends over 16 amino acids. CDR1 and CDR2 (germline): SGHDN, FVKESK. CDR3 bases: TGTGCCAGCAGCCAAGTGGCGGGAGTCTCCTTTAATGAGCAGTTCTTC. Translated: CASSQVAGVSFNEQFF.

This chain connects TRBV10-3 to TRBJ2-7; D is possibly TRBD1 (5 bases). The V end lost 3 bases, the J end lost 2 bases, and 8 bases lay between the germline ends. The CDR3 spans 13 residues. CDR1 and CDR2 (germline): ENHRY, SYGVKD. The CDR3 loop is CAISDRDPYEQYF. In DNA form, the CDR3 reads TGTGCCATCAGTGACAGGGATCCCTACGAGCAGTACTTC.

This rearrangement joins TRBV6-5 to TRBJ2-7; unclear D gene. V lost 2 bases and J lost 2, with 10 bases in between. The germline V gene has CDR1 MNHEY and CDR2 SVGAGI. There are 14 residues in the CDR3. CDR3 nucleotides: TGTGCCAGCAGTTACAACAGCATTACCTACGAGCAGTACTTC. It translates to CASSYNSITYEQYF.

V gene TRBV6-1 combines with J gene TRBJ2-1; TRBD1 matches 9 bases. Trimming took 3 bases from V and 4 from J; bases not matched to a gene: 10. The CDR3 runs to 17 residues. Germline CDR1 and CDR2: MNHNS and SASEGT. In DNA form, the CDR3 reads TGTGCCAGCAGTGAGCTAACTACCGGGACAGGGTACAATGAGCAGTTCTTC. The encoded protein is CASSELTTGTGYNEQFF.

The genes are TRBV13 and TRBJ1-1; the D gene is possibly TRBD1 (5 bases). This CDR3 contains 19 residues. CDR1 PRHDT and CDR2 FYEKMQ come from the germline V gene (reference sequence). Deletions cut 1 base from V and 1 base from J, with 22 bases between. CDR3 nucleotide sequence: TGTGCCAGCAGCTTAGACGTTATGGGCAGGGACTTCGCGAACACTGAAGCTTTCTTT. It translates to CASSLDVMGRDFANTEAFF.

The CDR3 reads CATLPGLAGTPEGANVLTF. The CDR3 DNA sequence: TGTGCCACCCTTCCGGGACTAGCGGGTACGCCGGAAGGGGCCAACGTCCTGACTTTC. The chain links TRBV28 to TRBJ2-6; 12 nucleotides line up with TRBD2. This CDR3 comprises 19 residues. V trimming: 10 bases; J trimming: 4 bases; junction bases outside the gene matches: 17. Per germline, CDR1 MDHEN and CDR2 SYDVKM. The variable domain in full, completed from reference TRBV28 and TRBJ2-6, reads DVKVTQSSRYLVKRTGEKVFLECVQDMDHENMFWYRQDPGLGLRLIYFSYDVKMKEKGDIPEGYSVSREKKERFSLILESASTNQTSMYLCATLPGLAGTPEGANVLTFGAGSRLTVL.

The gene calls are TRBV19 and TRBJ1-1; D is undetermined. Deletions cut 8 bases from V and 1 base from J, with 20 bases between. This CDR3 has 16 residues. Looked up from germline, CDR1 is LNHDA and CDR2 is SQIVND (reference sequence). CDR3 nucleotide sequence: TGTGCCAGTCGACGTTCTTATGGACGGGAGAACACTGAAGCTTTCTTT. This codes for CASRRSYGRENTEAFF. The full variable domain, rest sourced from reference TRBV19 and TRBJ1-1, is DGGITQSPKYLFRKEGQNVTLSCEQNLNHDAMYWYRQDPGQGLRLIYYSQIVNDFQKGDIAEGYSVSREKKESFPLTVTSAQKNPTAFYLCASRRSYGRENTEAFFGQGTRLTVV.

This clone was found a few times. V and J are TRBV7-9 and TRBJ1-2; tentative D call: TRBD1 (6 bases). Trimming removed 1 base from V and 4 bases from J, with 10 bases in between. The CDR3 sequence is 14 residues long. Germline V gene data show CDR1 as SEHNR and CDR2 as FQNEAQ (reference sequence). The CDR3 DNA reads as TGTGCCAGCAGCTTAGGGGGGGGCGCCTATGGCTACACCTTC. As protein: CASSLGGGAYGYTF. Variable domain in full (rest from reference TRBV7-9 and TRBJ1-2): DTGVSQNPRHKITKRGQNVTFRCDPISEHNRLYWYRQTLGQGPEFLTYFQNEAQLEKSRLLSDRFSAERPKGSFSTLEIQRTEQGDSAMYLCASSLGGGAYGYTFGSGTRLTVV.

The chain joins TRBV5-1 to TRBJ1-2, with 9 bases identical to TRBD1. CDR3 length: 15 amino acids. V was pared by 4 bases and J by 8 bases, with 12 bases of the junction left unmatched. Germline-derived CDR1 and CDR2 are SGHRS and YFSETQ. The CDR3 DNA reads as TGCGCCAGCAGCCATGGAGGGACAGGGATTTACGGCTACACCTTC. It is translated as CASSHGGTGIYGYTF.

This chain connects TRBV6-1 to TRBJ2-7, with D tentatively TRBD1 (5 bases). CDR3 length equals 16 residues. CDR1 is MNHNS, CDR2 SASEGT, per germline. V was trimmed by 3 bases and J by 4 bases, leaving 19 bases between them. CDR3 coding DNA: TGTGCCAGCAGTGATATTCCTGCGTCCAGGGAATACGAGCAGTACTTC. Protein product: CASSDIPASREYEQYF.

About this clone itself: At one end the junction does not follow the germline gene, possibly because of a read error. This chain links TRBV7-9 with TRBJ2-7; possible D gene TRBD1, 6 bases. This CDR3 is 12 amino acids long. Germline-derived CDR1 and CDR2 are SEHNR and FQNEAQ (reference sequence). CDR3 nucleotide sequence: TGTTCCAGCAGCTACAGGGAGCACGAGCAGTACTTC. Protein sequence: CSSSYREHEQYF.

This sequence joins TRBV23-1 and TRBJ1-2; D unresolved. TRBV23-1 is an ORF, with its function uncertain. V was trimmed by 4 bases and J by 4 bases, leaving 13 bases between them. This CDR3 is 14 amino acids long. This chain's CDR3 is CASSLYPSGYGYTF. Written as DNA, the CDR3 is TGCGCCAGCAGTCTTTACCCTTCAGGCTATGGCTACACCTTC.

The V call is TRBV28, the J call TRBJ1-1; D is undetermined. Germline loops: CDR1 MDHEN, CDR2 SYDVKM. V lost 3 bases and J 4 bases, leaving 18 bases between the germline ends. The CDR3 spans 16 residues. CDR3 coding DNA: TGTGCCAGCAGTTTCCGAACCTCAATAGGCGGCACTGAAGCTTTCTTT. It yields the protein CASSFRTSIGGTEAFF.